What follows are 15 T cell receptor beta chains derived from one specimen sequenced in a study of T cell responses to AZD1222 COVID-19 vaccine. Method: immunoSEQ multiplex PCR; TCRdb's copy keeps in-frame clones and lacks some. Seen here are 130,000 to 150,000 clones, 75% to 95% observed once, and the top ten hold roughly 3.1%. The sample consisted of peripheral blood, taken on day 0 of AZD1222 vaccination. Source of these receptors: an adult in good health.

The rearrangement joins TRBV6-5 to TRBJ2-7; perhaps TRBD1 as D (6 bases). The CDR3 runs to 15 residues. Trimming removed 7 bases at V and 6 bases at J, with 22 bases between. Germline-derived CDR1 and CDR2 are MNHEY and SVGAGI. The CDR3 loop reads CASNQPGTRAREQYF. The CDR3 DNA reads TGTGCCAGCAATCAACCCGGGACAAGGGCCCGCGAGCAGTACTTC.

This clone showed up just once. The chain uses TRBV5-1 and TRBJ1-4; 7 bases map to TRBD1. Germline values: CDR1 SGHRS, CDR2 YFSETQ. Trimming at V came to 3 bases and at J to 7 bases, leaving 18 bases not matched to a gene. This CDR3 spans 18 amino acids. CDR3 in DNA: TGCGCCAGCAGCTCGGGACAGAATTCGATCCTTTTAAGTGAAAAACTGTTTTTT. Residues: CASSSGQNSILLSEKLFF. The whole variable domain, filled in from reference TRBV5-1 and TRBJ1-4, reads KAGVTQTPRYLIKTRGQQVTLSCSPISGHRSVSWYQQTPGQGLQFLFEYFSETQRNKGNFPGRFSGRQFSNSRSEMNVSTLELGDSALYLCASSSGQNSILLSEKLFFGSGTQLSVL.

The genes are TRBV5-1 and TRBJ1-3; possible D gene TRBD1, 5 bases. This CDR3 comprises 15 residues. Trimming removed 1 base from V and 0 bases from J, with 8 bases in between. CDR1 and CDR2 from the germline V gene are SGHRS and YFSETQ. The CDR3 reads CASSLSDSSGNTIYF. The CDR3 DNA reads TGCGCCAGCAGCTTGAGTGACAGCTCTGGAAACACCATATATTTT.

CDR3 DNA: TGTGCCAGCAGCTCACCCCAGGGGGCGCGTGGAAACACCATATATTTT. It specifies CASSSPQGARGNTIYF. This chain joins TRBV6-6 and TRBJ1-3; 8 nucleotides line up with TRBD1. J lost 3 bases, V lost 6 bases, and 10 bases had no gene match. Germline V gene sequence: CDR1 MNHNY, CDR2 SVGAGI (reference sequence). The length of the CDR3 is 16 residues.

As concerns this clone: Compared with germline, one end of the junction differs, possibly owing to a read error. The chain carries TRBV7-7 and TRBJ2-5, with D tentatively TRBD1 (7 bases). The CDR3 contains 17 residues. Germline V gene data show CDR1 as SSHAT and CDR2 as FNYEAQ (reference sequence). The CDR3 here is CASSLILTSGGQETQYF. In DNA form, the CDR3 reads TGTGCTAGCAGCTTAATCCTAACATCAGGGGGGCAAGAGACCCAGTACTTC.

The V and J genes are TRBV5-8 and TRBJ1-4; D remains ambiguous. This CDR3 has 15 amino acids. The germline V gene encodes CDR1 SGHTS and CDR2 YDEGEE. V was trimmed by 0 bases and J by 2 bases, leaving 8 bases between them. The CDR3: CASSLASLTNEKLFF. Written as DNA, the CDR3 is TGTGCCAGCAGCTTGGCCTCCCTCACTAATGAAAAACTGTTTTTT.

The rearrangement links TRBV5-1 to TRBJ1-2, with D possibly being TRBD1 (6 bases). CDR1 and CDR2 from the germline V gene are SGHRS and YFSETQ. Trimming removed 5 bases from V and 7 bases from J, with 21 bases in between. The CDR3 length is 15 residues. CDR3 nucleotides: TGCGCCAGCAGACTCGGGGGCGCCGTAACGGGTGGCTACACCTTC. It translates to CASRLGGAVTGGYTF.

The chain uses TRBV30 and TRBJ1-2; 7 nucleotides align to TRBD1. This CDR3 spans 12 amino acids. Germline V CDR1 and CDR2: GTSNPN, SVGIG (reference sequence). V trimming: 5 bases; J trimming: 5 bases; junction bases outside the gene matches: 5. The CDR3 loop reads CAWEGAGYGYTF. The CDR3 DNA reads TGTGCCTGGGAGGGGGCAGGGTATGGCTACACCTTC.

The rearrangement joins TRBV5-1 to TRBJ2-1; TRBD2 matches 10 bases. This CDR3 comprises 14 residues. Germline assignment: CDR1 SGHRS and CDR2 YFSETQ. Losses at the gene ends were 4 bases for V and 6 bases for J; bases not matched to a gene: 4. In nucleotides, the CDR3 is TGCGCCAGCAGCCCATCTAGCGGGAGCAATGAGCAGTTCTTC. This encodes CASSPSSGSNEQFF. Together with reference TRBV5-1 and TRBJ2-1, the CDR3 gives the full variable domain: KAGVTQTPRYLIKTRGQQVTLSCSPISGHRSVSWYQQTPGQGLQFLFEYFSETQRNKGNFPGRFSGRQFSNSRSEMNVSTLELGDSALYLCASSPSSGSNEQFFGPGTRLTVL.

In its sample, this clone was seen once. The J gene is TRBJ1-3, the V gene TRBV6-5, with 7 bases identical to TRBD1. V was pared by 7 bases and J by 0 bases, with 6 bases of the junction left unmatched. Germline CDR1 is MNHEY and CDR2 is SVGAGI. The CDR3 is made up of 15 amino acids. Here the CDR3 reads CASTGTERSGNTIYF. The CDR3 coding sequence is TGTGCCAGCACCGGGACAGAACGCTCTGGAAACACCATATATTTT.

The genes are TRBV6-5 and TRBJ1-3; D unresolved. In germline, CDR1 is MNHEY, CDR2 SVGAGI. Trimming removed 6 bases at V and 4 bases at J, with 13 bases between. This CDR3 comprises 14 residues. The CDR3 region is CASSSYGVGNTIYF. The CDR3 coding sequence is TGTGCCAGCAGCTCTTATGGAGTGGGAAACACCATATATTTT.

The V and J genes are TRBV11-2 and TRBJ1-6, with a weak D call TRBD1 (6 bases). Trimming removed 2 bases from V and 4 bases from J, with 6 bases in between. Germline values: CDR1 SGHAT, CDR2 FQNNGV. There are 14 residues in the CDR3. CDR3 in amino acids: CASSLQGYNSPLHF. The DNA of the CDR3 is TGTGCCAGCAGCTTACAGGGGTATAATTCACCCCTCCACTTT.

This clone was counted only a few times. This rearrangement joins TRBV29-1 to TRBJ1-1; maybe TRBD1 (6 bases). The CDR3 length is 11 residues. Between the trimmed V and J ends, which lost 6 bases and 5 bases, there was a span of 10 bases. From germline, CDR1 is SQVTM and CDR2 ANQGSEA. CDR3 nucleotides: TGCAGCGTCCTCAGGGGTACTGAAGCTTTCTTT. Protein: CSVLRGTEAFF.

This chain joins TRBV11-3 and TRBJ2-7; 7 bases align to TRBD2. The V gene end was trimmed by 1 base and the J gene end by 5 bases; junction bases not matched to a gene: 5. The CDR3 loop spans 14 amino acids. Germline V gene data show CDR1 as SGHNT and CDR2 as YENEEA. The CDR3 is CASSLGGSTHEQYF. For the CDR3, the DNA is TGTGCCAGCAGCTTAGGCGGGAGTACCCACGAGCAGTACTTC.

The chain carries TRBV6-5 and TRBJ1-2; TRBD1 is a possible D gene (5 bases). Germline CDR1 reads MNHEY; CDR2 reads SVGAGI. This CDR3 has 11 amino acids. The V end lost 6 bases, the J end lost 4 bases, and 6 bases lay between the germline ends. The CDR3 protein is CASRGLYGYTF. In nucleotides, the CDR3 is TGTGCCAGCAGGGGGCTCTATGGCTACACCTTC.